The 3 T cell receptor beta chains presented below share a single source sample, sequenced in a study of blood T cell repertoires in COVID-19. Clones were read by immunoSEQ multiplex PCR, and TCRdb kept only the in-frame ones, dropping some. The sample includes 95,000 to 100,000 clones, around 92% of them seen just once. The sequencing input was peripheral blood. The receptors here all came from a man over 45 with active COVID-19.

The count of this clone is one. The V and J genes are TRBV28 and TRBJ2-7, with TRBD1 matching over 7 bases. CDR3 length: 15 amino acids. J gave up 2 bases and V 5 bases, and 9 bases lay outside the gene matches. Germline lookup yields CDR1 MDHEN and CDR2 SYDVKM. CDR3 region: CASSRIADRAYEQYF. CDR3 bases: TGTGCCAGCAGTCGGATCGCTGACAGGGCCTACGAGCAGTACTTC.

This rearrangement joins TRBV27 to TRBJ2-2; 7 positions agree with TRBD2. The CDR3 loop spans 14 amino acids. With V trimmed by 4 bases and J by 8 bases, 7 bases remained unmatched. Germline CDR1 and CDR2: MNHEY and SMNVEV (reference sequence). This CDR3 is CASSSFGGTGELFF. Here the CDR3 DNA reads TGTGCCAGCAGTTCGTTCGGGGGGACGGGGGAGCTGTTTTTT.

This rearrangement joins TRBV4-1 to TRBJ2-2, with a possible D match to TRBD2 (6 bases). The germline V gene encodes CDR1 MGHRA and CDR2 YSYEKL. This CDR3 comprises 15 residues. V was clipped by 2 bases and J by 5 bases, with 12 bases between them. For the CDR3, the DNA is TGCGCCAGCAGCCAACCGGGAGTTCTAACCGGGGAGCTGTTTTTT. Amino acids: CASSQPGVLTGELFF.